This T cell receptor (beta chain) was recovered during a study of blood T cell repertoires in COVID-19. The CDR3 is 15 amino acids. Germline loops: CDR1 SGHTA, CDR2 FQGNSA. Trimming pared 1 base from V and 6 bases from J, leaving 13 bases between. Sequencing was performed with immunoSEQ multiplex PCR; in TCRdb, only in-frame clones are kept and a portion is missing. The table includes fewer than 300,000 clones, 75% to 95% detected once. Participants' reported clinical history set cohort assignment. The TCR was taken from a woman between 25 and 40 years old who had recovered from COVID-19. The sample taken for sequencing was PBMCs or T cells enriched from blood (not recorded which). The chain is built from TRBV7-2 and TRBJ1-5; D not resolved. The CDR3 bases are TGTGCCAGCAGCTTAGTAGATAGTCCTCGTCAGCCCCAGCATTTT. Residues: CASSLVDSPRQPQHF.